This TCR beta chain comes out of a study of control samples from healthy donors and cancer patients. Generated by immunoSEQ multiplex PCR, the TCRdb table keeps only in-frame clones and is missing some. The data contain 400,000 to 450,000 clones, 75% to 95% of them singletons. The sample taken for sequencing was PBMCs. This TCR was recovered from a man aged 40-50 years with head and neck cancer.

The CDR3 DNA reads as TGTGCCAGCAGTGAAGTAATGGGGTGGTCTTCTGAAAAACTGTTTTTT. It yields the protein CASSEVMGWSSEKLFF. The chain combines TRBV6-1 with TRBJ1-4; D remains ambiguous. Per germline, CDR1 MNHNS and CDR2 SASEGT. Trimming stripped 1 base from V and 7 bases from J, with 16 bases between. The CDR3 extends over 16 amino acids.